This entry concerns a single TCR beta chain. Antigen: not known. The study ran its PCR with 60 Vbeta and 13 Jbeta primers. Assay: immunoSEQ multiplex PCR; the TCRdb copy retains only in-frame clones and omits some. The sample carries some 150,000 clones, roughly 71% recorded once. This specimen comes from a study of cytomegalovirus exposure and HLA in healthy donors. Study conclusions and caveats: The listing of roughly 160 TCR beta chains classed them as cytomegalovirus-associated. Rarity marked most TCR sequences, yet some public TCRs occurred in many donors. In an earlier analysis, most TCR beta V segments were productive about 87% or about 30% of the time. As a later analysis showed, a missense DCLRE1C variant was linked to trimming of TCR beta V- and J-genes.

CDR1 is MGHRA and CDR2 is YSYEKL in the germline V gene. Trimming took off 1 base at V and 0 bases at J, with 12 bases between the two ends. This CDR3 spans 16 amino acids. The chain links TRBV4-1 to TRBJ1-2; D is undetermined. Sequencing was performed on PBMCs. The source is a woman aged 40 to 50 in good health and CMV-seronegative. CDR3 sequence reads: CASSQGVPGTNYGYTF. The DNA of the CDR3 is TGCGCCAGCAGCCAAGGGGTACCCGGGACTAACTATGGCTACACCTTC.